These T cell receptor beta chains were read from a single sample in a study of radiotherapy plus CTLA-4 blockade in lung cancer. Assay: immunoSEQ multiplex PCR; the TCRdb copy retains only in-frame clones and omits some. Here the sample spans some 120,000 clones, 81% being singletons. The sample here was peripheral blood, taken from a patient treated with radiotherapy plus ipilimumab. These receptors were collected from a human donor with non-small cell lung cancer that progressed on radiotherapy plus ipilimumab. Some clones in this sample may be carry-over from other donors' samples. CDR3s include the opening cysteine and the closing phenylalanine or tryptophan. The D gene is left open where the match is weak. For some rows the clone size is stated as once, few or many, or as a class when expanded; others skip it.

j_call v_call cdr3_length clone_size d_call cdr3_nt cdr3_aa
TRBJ1-1 TRBV30 13 few . TGTGCCTGGAGGACAGAGAGGAGCACTGAAGCTTTCTTT CAWRTERSTEAFF
TRBJ1-4 TRBV27 15 . TRBD1 TGTGCCAGCAGTCCCCAGGACAGGCGGAATGAAAAACTGTTTTTT CASSPQDRRNEKLFF
TRBJ2-1 TRBV7-9 16 . . TGTGCCAGCAGCCCCGGTGGGGGGCTGGGGTACAATGAGCAGTTCTTC CASSPGGGLGYNEQFF
TRBJ2-2 TRBV28 12 . . TGTGCCAGCAGTTTTCCCCCTGGGGAGCTGTTTTTT CASSFPPGELFF
TRBJ2-3 TRBV9 14 once TRBD2 TGTGCCAGCAGCGTAGATACTAGCGGGGGGACGCAGTATTTT CASSVDTSGGTQYF
TRBJ2-6 TRBV5-1 15 once . TGCGCCAGCAGCCGACAGAGCTCTGGGGCCAACGTCCTGACTTTC CASSRQSSGANVLTF
TRBJ2-7 TRBV7-2 14 . TRBD1 TGTGCCAGCAGCTTAAAGACAGGGGTGTACGAGCAGTACTTC CASSLKTGVYEQYF
TRBJ2-5 TRBV7-9 15 . . TGTGCCAGCAGCTCCACAAGAGGCTACCAAGAGACCCAGTACTTC CASSSTRGYQETQYF
TRBJ1-5 TRBV11-2 12 . . TGTGCCAGCAGCCCGGAGGGGCAGCCCCAGCATTTT CASSPEGQPQHF
TRBJ1-3 TRBV9 14 . . TGTGCCAGCAGCGTAGATCCGGGCTGGGACACCATATATTTT CASSVDPGWDTIYF
TRBJ2-2 TRBV7-3 17 . TRBD1 TGTGCCAGCAGCCTAAGGGACAGGGGGCTCGACACCGGGGAGCTGTTTTTT CASSLRDRGLDTGELFF
TRBJ2-2 TRBV9 16 . TRBD2 TGTGCCAGCAGCGTAGGCGGGGGGCTCCACACCGGGGAGCTGTTTTTT CASSVGGGLHTGELFF
TRBJ1-4 TRBV18 16 . TRBD1 TGTGCCAGCTCACCAGGGACAGGGCGATACAATGAAAAACTGTTTTTT CASSPGTGRYNEKLFF
TRBJ1-4 TRBV6-5 15 . . TGTGCCAGCAATGCCTACCCCGGAACTAATGAAAAACTGTTTTTT CASNAYPGTNEKLFF
TRBJ1-6 TRBV28 14 . . TGTGCCAGCAGTTTAAAAGGGGAAATAACACCCCTCCACTTT CASSLKGEITPLHF
TRBJ2-3 TRBV30 13 . . TGTGCCGCACCGCAGGGCAGCACAGATACGCAGTATTTT CAAPQGSTDTQYF
TRBJ1-5 TRBV18 15 . TRBD1 TGTGCCAGCTCAGGAACAGGGGGCGACGATCAGCCCCAGCATTTT CASSGTGGDDQPQHF
TRBJ1-4 TRBV13 18 . . TGTGCCAGCAGCTTAGGCCCGCTTGGGGTTGCAACTAATGAAAAACTGTTTTTT CASSLGPLGVATNEKLFF
TRBJ1-2 TRBV4-3 18 . . TGCGCCAGCAGCCAAGAAAGGTGGGGCGTCAGAGGGATCTATGGCTACACCTTC CASSQERWGVRGIYGYTF
TRBJ1-4 TRBV28 15 . . TGTGCCAGCAGTTTATCGGGGGGTAATTATGAAAAACTGTTTTTT CASSLSGGNYEKLFF
TRBJ1-2 TRBV5-1 17 few . TGCGCCAGCAGCTTGACCGAGGCGGTACTCTCAAACTATGGCTACACCTTC CASSLTEAVLSNYGYTF
TRBJ2-5 TRBV2 15 once . TGTGCCAGCAGTGAATTGGGCAGGCCTCAAGAGACCCAGTACTTC CASSELGRPQETQYF
TRBJ1-1 TRBV7-3 13 . . TGTGCCAGCAGCTTAAACTCACAGACTGAAGCTTTCTTT CASSLNSQTEAFF
TRBJ1-2 TRBV28 12 once . TGTGCCAGCAGTCTCGGGGTCTATGGCTACACCTTC CASSLGVYGYTF
TRBJ1-2 TRBV18 13 few TRBD1 TGTGCCAGCTCGCCAGGGGGGAACTATGGCTACACCTTC CASSPGGNYGYTF
TRBJ1-6 TRBV4-2 16 . . TGTGCCAGCAGCCAACCCTCGTCGGGGGGCGAATCACCCCTCCACTTT CASSQPSSGGESPLHF
TRBJ2-5 TRBV6-6 14 . . TGTGCCAGCAGTTACGCGAGGGACTCCAAGACCCAGTACTTC CASSYARDSKTQYF
TRBJ2-1 TRBV5-4 15 . TRBD1 TGTGCCAGCAGCTGGGACAGGGATGGGACCAATGAGCAGTTCTTC CASSWDRDGTNEQFF
TRBJ2-2 TRBV5-1 15 . . TGCGCCAGCAGCCTAAATGACAGCCCCTGGGGGGAGCTGTTTTTT CASSLNDSPWGELFF
TRBJ2-3 TRBV5-1 15 many TRBD1 TGCGCCAGCAGCCGGGACAGGGGATCCACAGATACGCAGTATTTT CASSRDRGSTDTQYF
TRBJ1-1 TRBV13 14 . . TGTGCCAGCAGCACGAAGACGGCCTACACTGAAGCTTTCTTT CASSTKTAYTEAFF
TRBJ1-6 TRBV9 14 . . TGTGCCAGCAGCCCCGAACAGCACGGGTCACCCCTCCACTTT CASSPEQHGSPLHF
TRBJ2-7 TRBV6-6 13 . TRBD1 TGTGCCAGCAGGGACAGGGGATTGAACGAGCAGTACTTC CASRDRGLNEQYF
TRBJ2-1 TRBV4-3 15 few . TGCGCCAGCAGCCAGTGGACGGTGTCCTACAATGAGCAGTTCTTC CASSQWTVSYNEQFF
TRBJ2-1 TRBV28 13 . . TGTGCCAGCAGTTTAGGCAAATACAATGAGCAGTTCTTC CASSLGKYNEQFF
TRBJ2-5 TRBV2 14 . . TGTGCCAGCAGTGAGTTGTTAACCCAAGAGACCCAGTACTTC CASSELLTQETQYF
TRBJ2-7 TRBV7-6 12 many . TGTGCCAGCAGTTCGAACTCCTACGAGCAGTACTTC CASSSNSYEQYF
TRBJ2-5 TRBV5-4 14 . . TGTGCCAGCAGCGCCGACAGGTGGGGGGAGACCCAGTACTTC CASSADRWGETQYF
TRBJ2-2 TRBV4-2 15 few . TGTGCCAGCAGCCAAGGGGCAGGGTTCACCGGGGAGCTGTTTTTT CASSQGAGFTGELFF
TRBJ1-5 TRBV9 15 . . TGTGCCAGCAGCCCAAACCCCGGGCAGGAGCAGCCCCAGCATTTT CASSPNPGQEQPQHF
TRBJ2-1 TRBV15 17 . . TGTGCCACCAGCAGGAGTCCCAGTGTGCTCGGGAGCGATGAGCAGTTCTTC CATSRSPSVLGSDEQFF
TRBJ2-6 TRBV6-5 13 few . TGTGCCAGCAGTTACTCTGGGGCCAACGTCCTGACTTTC CASSYSGANVLTF